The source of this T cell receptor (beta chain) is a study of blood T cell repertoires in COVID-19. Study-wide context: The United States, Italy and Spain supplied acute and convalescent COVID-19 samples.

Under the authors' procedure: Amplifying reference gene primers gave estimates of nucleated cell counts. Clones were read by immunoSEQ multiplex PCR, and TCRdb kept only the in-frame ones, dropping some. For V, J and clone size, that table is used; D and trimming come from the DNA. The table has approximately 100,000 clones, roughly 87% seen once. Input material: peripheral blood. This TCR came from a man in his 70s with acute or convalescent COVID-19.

CDR3 nucleotide sequence: TGCGCCAGCAGCCCGACGACAGGCCCTTACGAGCAGTACTTC. Translated: CASSPTTGPYEQYF. The chain uses TRBV5-1 and TRBJ2-7; perhaps TRBD1 as D (6 bases). CDR1 and CDR2 (germline): SGHRS, YFSETQ. Trimming cost V 4 bases and J 4 bases, with 15 bases left between them. The CDR3 extends over 14 amino acids.